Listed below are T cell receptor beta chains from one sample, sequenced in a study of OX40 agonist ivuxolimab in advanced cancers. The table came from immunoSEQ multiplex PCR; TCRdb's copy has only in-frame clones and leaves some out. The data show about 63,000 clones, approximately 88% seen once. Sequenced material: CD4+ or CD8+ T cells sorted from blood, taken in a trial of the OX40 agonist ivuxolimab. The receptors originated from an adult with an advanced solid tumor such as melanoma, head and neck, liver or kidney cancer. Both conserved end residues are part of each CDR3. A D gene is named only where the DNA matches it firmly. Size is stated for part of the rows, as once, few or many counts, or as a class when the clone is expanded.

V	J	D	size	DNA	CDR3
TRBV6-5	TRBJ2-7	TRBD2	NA	TGTGCCAGCAGCCCTGGACTAGCGGATATTTACGAGCAGTACTTC	CASSPGLADIYEQYF
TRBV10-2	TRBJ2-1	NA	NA	TGCGCCAGCAGTGGTTCCTACAATGAGCAGTTCTTC	CASSGSYNEQFF
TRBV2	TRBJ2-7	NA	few	TGTGCCAGCAGACAAGACCGTTTGTACTTC	CASRQDRLYF
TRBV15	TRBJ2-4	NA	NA	TGTGCCACCAGCAGAGCAGGGAAAAACATTCAGTACTTC	CATSRAGKNIQYF
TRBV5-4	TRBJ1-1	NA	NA	TGTGCCAGCAGCTCCAGTCTGAACACTGAAGCTTTCTTT	CASSSSLNTEAFF
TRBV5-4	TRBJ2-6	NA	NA	TGTGCCAGCAGCTTGGTTGCGTCTGGGGCCAACGTCCTGACTTTC	CASSLVASGANVLTF
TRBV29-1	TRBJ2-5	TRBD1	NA	TGCAGCGTTGAAGTCGGACAGGGGTTTTGGGAGACCCAGTACTTC	CSVEVGQGFWETQYF
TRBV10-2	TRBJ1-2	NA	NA	TGCGCCAGCAGGGCGACTTATAACTATGGCTACACCTTC	CASRATYNYGYTF
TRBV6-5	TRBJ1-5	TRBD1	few	TGTGCCAGCAGTTATTCCGGACAGGCCAATCAGCCCCAGCATTTT	CASSYSGQANQPQHF
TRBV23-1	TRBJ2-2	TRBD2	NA	TGCGCCAGCAGTCAATCCGCGGGAGTCACCGGGGAGCTGTTTTTT	CASSQSAGVTGELFF
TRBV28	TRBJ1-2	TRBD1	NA	TGTGCCGCTTACTCCGGGACAGGGTTATATGGCTACACCTTC	CAAYSGTGLYGYTF
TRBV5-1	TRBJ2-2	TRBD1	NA	TGCGCCAGCAGCTTGGAAGGGACAGGGTATGCCGGGGAGCTGTTTTTT	CASSLEGTGYAGELFF
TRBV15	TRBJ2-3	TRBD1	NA	TGTGCCACCAGCCCCCAGGGGGTGCGAGGAACGCAGTATTTT	CATSPQGVRGTQYF
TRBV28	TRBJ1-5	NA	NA	TGTGCCAGCAGTTTAGACTCGAGGGGTTTAGGGACTAATCAGCCCCAGCATTTT	CASSLDSRGLGTNQPQHF
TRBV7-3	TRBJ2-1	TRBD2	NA	TGTGCCAGCAGCTTAAGTGCTAGCGGAGAGCAGTTCTTC	CASSLSASGEQFF
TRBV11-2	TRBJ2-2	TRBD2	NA	TGTGCCAGCAGCCCGACTAGCGGGAGGTTTTTTGGCGGGGAGCTGTTTTTT	CASSPTSGRFFGGELFF
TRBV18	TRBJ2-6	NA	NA	TGTGCCAGCTCACGCGGCAGCGAAACCTCTGGGGCCAACGTCCTGACTTTC	CASSRGSETSGANVLTF
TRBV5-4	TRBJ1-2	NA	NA	TGTGCCAGCAGCTTAGGGATTGCTAACTATGGCTACACCTTC	CASSLGIANYGYTF
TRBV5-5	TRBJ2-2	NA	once	TGTGCCAGCACCCCGGACAGTTACACCGGGGAGCTGTTTTTT	CASTPDSYTGELFF
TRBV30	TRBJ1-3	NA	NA	TGTGCCTGGAGCGCGGTTCGGTACACCATATATTTT	CAWSAVRYTIYF
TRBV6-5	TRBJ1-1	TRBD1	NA	TGTGCCAGCAGGGACCCGGGACAGGGAGTCACTGAAGCTTTCTTT	CASRDPGQGVTEAFF
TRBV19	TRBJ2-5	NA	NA	TGTGCCAGTACCCCCATGGGGGGAGAGACCCAGTACTTC	CASTPMGGETQYF
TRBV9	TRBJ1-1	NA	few	TGTGCCAGCTCGGGTTTCGGGATGAACACTGAAGCTTTCTTT	CASSGFGMNTEAFF
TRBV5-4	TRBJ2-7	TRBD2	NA	TGTGCCAGCAGCTTGGAAGCGGGAGGGCCACACGAGCAGTACTTC	CASSLEAGGPHEQYF
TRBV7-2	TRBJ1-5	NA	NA	TGTGCCAGCAGCTTAGCGGTCGGGGGAACATATCAGCCCCAGCATTTT	CASSLAVGGTYQPQHF
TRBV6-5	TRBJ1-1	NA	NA	TGTGCCAGCACTAAGGGGGGGAACACTGAAGCTTTCTTT	CASTKGGNTEAFF
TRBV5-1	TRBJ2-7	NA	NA	TGCGCCAGCAGCTTGGAATTCGGGATCGGAGAGCAGTACTTC	CASSLEFGIGEQYF
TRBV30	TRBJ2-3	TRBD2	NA	TGTGCCTGGAGCGGCGGGGGGGTCACAGATACGCAGTATTTT	CAWSGGGVTDTQYF
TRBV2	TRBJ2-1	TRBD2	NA	TGTGCCAGCAGTGACTTAGCGGGAGGGGGAAATGAGCAGTTCTTC	CASSDLAGGGNEQFF
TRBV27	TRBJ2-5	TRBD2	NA	TGTGCCAGCAGTTACCTAGCGGGAGGTTTGGAGACCCAGTACTTC	CASSYLAGGLETQYF
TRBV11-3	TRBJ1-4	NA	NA	TGTGCCAGCAGCCAGAAGGGACCTCGAGGAGGGAATGAAAAACTGTTTTTT	CASSQKGPRGGNEKLFF
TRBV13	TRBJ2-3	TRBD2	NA	TGTGCCAGCTCACGGGAGGGAGACACAGATACGCAGTATTTT	CASSREGDTDTQYF
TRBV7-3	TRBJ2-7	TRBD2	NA	TGTGCCAGCAGCTTTCGAGCGGGACTACCAGCCTACGAGCAGTACTTC	CASSFRAGLPAYEQYF
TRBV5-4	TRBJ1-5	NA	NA	TGTGCCAGCAGCTTGGTTCCAGATAGCAATCAGCCCCAGCATTTT	CASSLVPDSNQPQHF
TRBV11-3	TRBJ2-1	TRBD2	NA	TGTGCCAGCAGCCCAGCGGGATACAATGAGCAGTTCTTC	CASSPAGYNEQFF
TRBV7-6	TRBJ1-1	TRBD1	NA	TGTGCCAGCAGCTTATCTGTGGGGGTCCGGGACAGGGGAGGAATGAACACTGAAGCTTTCTTT	CASSLSVGVRDRGGMNTEAFF
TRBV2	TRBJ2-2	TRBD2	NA	TGTGCCAGCGGGACTAGCAGATACACCGGGGAGCTGTTTTTT	CASGTSRYTGELFF
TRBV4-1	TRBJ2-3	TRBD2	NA	TGCGCCAGCAGCCAAGAAGGTATAGCGGGAGGAGGGGTAGCAACAGATACGCAGTATTTT	CASSQEGIAGGGVATDTQYF
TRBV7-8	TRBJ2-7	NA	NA	TGTGCCAGCAGCAAAAGGTCCCCTGGCGGCTACGAGCAGTACTTC	CASSKRSPGGYEQYF
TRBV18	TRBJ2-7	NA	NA	TGTGCCAGCTCAGAACTTGGGACTCTCTACGAGCAGTACTTC	CASSELGTLYEQYF
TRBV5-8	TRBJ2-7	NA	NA	TGTGCCAGCAGGCCTAGGGGCGGTTACGAGCAGTACTTC	CASRPRGGYEQYF
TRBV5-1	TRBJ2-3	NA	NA	TGCGCCAGCAGCTACCTAACACCCTCTTTGCGGGGTAGCACAGATACGCAGTATTTT	CASSYLTPSLRGSTDTQYF
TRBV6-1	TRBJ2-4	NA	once	TGTGCCAGCAGTGAAGTGTTCTTAGCCAAAAACATTCAGTACTTC	CASSEVFLAKNIQYF
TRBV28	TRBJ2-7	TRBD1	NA	TGTGCCAGCAGTTTGGTTAGAGGGGGCGCAGACTACGAGCAGTACTTC	CASSLVRGGADYEQYF
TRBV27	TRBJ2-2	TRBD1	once	TGTGCCAGCAGTTTTAGGGGACAGGGGGCAGCTAGGAGCGGGGAGCTGTTTTTT	CASSFRGQGAARSGELFF
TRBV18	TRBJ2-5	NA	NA	TGTGCCAGCTCACCGGGACACATCTGGGGGGAGACCCAGTACTTC	CASSPGHIWGETQYF
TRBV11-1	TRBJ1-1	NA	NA	TGTGCCAGCAGCTTAGGCCGGGGAACTGAAGCTTTCTTT	CASSLGRGTEAFF
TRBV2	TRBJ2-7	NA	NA	TGTGCCGGAAGTGGCCAGAGATACGAGCAGTACTTC	CAGSGQRYEQYF
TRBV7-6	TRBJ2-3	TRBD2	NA	TGTGCCAGCAGCTTAGTTGCGGGAGTAGATACGCAGTATTTT	CASSLVAGVDTQYF
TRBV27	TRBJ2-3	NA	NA	TGTGCCAGCAGTTTAGACGAGGGGTATACGCAGTATTTT	CASSLDEGYTQYF